This TCR beta chain appears in the sequencing data of a study of blood T cell repertoires in COVID-19. Study overall: Samples representing acute and convalescent COVID-19 were sourced from the United States, Italy and Spain. Sample material is recorded as cDNA or gDNA derived from T cells, B-cell-depleted T cells, or PBMCs.

Source study methods: Amplification of reference gene primers was used by the study to estimate nucleated cell counts. The protocol was immunoSEQ multiplex PCR, while the TCRdb copy is restricted to in-frame clones and leaves out a portion. V and J calls plus clone size are reproduced from that table; the DNA served to infer D and trimming. The profile shows over 45,000 clones, 70% to 90% of them singletons. CDR3 length equals 13 residues. In germline, CDR1 is GTSNPN, CDR2 SVGIG (reference sequence). Trimming removed 4 bases at V and 4 bases at J, with 10 bases between. The source is an older woman with active COVID-19. Sample: peripheral blood. The chain combines TRBV30 with TRBJ2-2, with D possibly being TRBD1 (6 bases). This CDR3 is CAWTGVRTGELFF. CDR3 nucleotides: TGTGCCTGGACAGGGGTACGCACCGGGGAGCTGTTTTTT.